This is a list of T cell receptor beta chains from one sample in a study of tumor-infiltrating lymphocytes in primary liver carcinoma. TCRdb recomputed calls from the multiplex PCR reads with MiXCR, one row per CDR3 protein. This sample has some 110,000 distinct CDR3 sequences, with 64% found just once. The sample consisted of liver tumor tissue from sampling region 3. These TCRs come from a woman in her fifties or sixties with primary liver carcinoma and hepatitis B virus infection. CDR3s include the opening cysteine and the closing phenylalanine or tryptophan. D genes are given only for firm matches. Only some rows state a clone size, as once, few, many or a class for expanded clones.

clone size	V gene	J gene	D gene	CDR3 protein	CDR3 DNA
once	TRBV11-2	TRBJ2-1	-	CASSLGQYNEQSF	TGTGCTAGCAGCTTAGGACAGTATAATGAGCAGTCCTTC
-	TRBV7-9	TRBJ2-7	-	CASSLGEGSYEQYF	TGTGCCAGCAGCTTAGGAGAAGGGTCCTACGAGCAGTACTTC
-	TRBV10-2	TRBJ2-3	-	CASRNLGVRTDTQYF	TGCGCCAGCAGGAATCTCGGAGTTAGGACAGATACGCAGTATTTT
-	TRBV2	TRBJ2-4	TRBD1	CASSEFGTGGAGAKNIQYF	TGTGCCAGCAGTGAATTCGGGACAGGGGGCGCCGGGGCCAAAAACATTCAGTACTTC
-	TRBV12-5	TRBJ2-6	-	CAGGGRGSGANVLTF	TGTGCTGGTGGGGGGCGGGGTTCTGGGGCCAACGTCCTGACTTTC
-	TRBV27	TRBJ2-7	TRBD2	CASSSGLAGVGEQYF	TGTGCCAGCAGTTCGGGACTAGCGGGAGTCGGGGAGCAGTACTTC
-	TRBV11-2	TRBJ2-5	-	CDSSLEGQAGGQYF	TGTGACAGCAGCTTAGAGGGACAAGCCGGCGGCCAGTACTTC
-	TRBV4-1	TRBJ2-3	-	CTNSQGSGAPDTQYF	TGCACCAACAGCCAAGGGTCAGGGGCCCCAGATACGCAGTATTTT
-	TRBV11-2	TRBJ2-2	-	CASILIPENIGELFF	TGTGCCAGCATCTTAATTCCGGAGAACATCGGGGAGCTGTTTTTT
few	TRBV5-1	TRBJ2-7	TRBD1	CASSHEPGQGTYEQYF	TGCGCCAGCAGCCACGAACCGGGACAGGGAACCTACGAGCAGTACTTC
-	TRBV5-8	TRBJ2-3	TRBD2	CASTLSGATDTQYF	TGTGCCAGCACCCTAAGCGGGGCCACAGATACGCAGTATTTT
-	TRBV11-1	TRBJ2-2	-	CASSLGGSLTGELLF	TGTGCCAGCAGCTTAGGGGGAAGTCTTACCGGGGAACTGCTTTTT
-	TRBV11-2	TRBJ1-1	TRBD1	CSSSFTGGNTEAFF	TGCTCCAGTAGCTTTACAGGGGGTAACACTGAAGCTTTCTTT
-	TRBV11-2	TRBJ1-2	-	CASSPVRGVGRRYGYTF	TGTGCCAGCAGCCCAGTTCGAGGTGTGGGAAGAAGGTATGGCTACACCTTC
-	TRBV11-2	TRBJ2-3	TRBD2	CASSQLVGGPGDTQYF	TGTGCCAGCAGCCAACTAGTGGGAGGGCCTGGAGATACGCAGTATTTT
-	TRBV28	TRBJ1-1	-	CASSLSVLVDWTEAFF	TGTGCCAGCAGTTTGTCCGTCTTAGTGGATTGGACTGAAGCTTTCTTT
few	TRBV11-3	TRBJ2-5	-	CASNLVGQEAQYF	TGTGCCAGCAACCTAGTCGGTCAAGAGGCCCAGTACTTC
-	TRBV25-1	TRBJ2-1	-	CASSEAGPHSYNEQFF	TGTGCCAGCAGTGAGGCAGGGCCCCACTCCTACAATGAGCAGTTCTTC
many	TRBV6-1	TRBJ1-6	TRBD1	CASSRDRGRFGSPLHF	TGTGCCAGCAGTAGGGACAGGGGCAGGTTTGGTTCACCCCTCCACTTT
-	TRBV10-3	TRBJ2-1	-	CAIRTRGVTSYNEQFF	TGTGCCATCAGGACAAGGGGAGTCACGAGCTACAATGAGCAGTTCTTC
-	TRBV11-2	TRBJ2-3	-	CASSDDIDTQYF	TGTGCCAGCAGCGACGATATAGATACGCAGTATTTT
-	TRBV11-1	TRBJ2-3	TRBD2	CGSSLRQRAGESHF	TGTGGCAGCAGCTTGAGGCAACGTGCGGGGGAGTCTCACTTT
-	TRBV4-1	TRBJ2-7	-	CASSQERRGAYEQYF	TGCGCCAGCAGCCAAGAACGGAGGGGGGCCTATGAGCAGTACTTC
-	TRBV6-1	TRBJ1-2	-	CATPVRGGRQANYGYTF	TGTGCCACCCCGGTAAGGGGAGGGAGGCAAGCTAACTATGGCTACACCTTT
-	TRBV5-1	TRBJ2-2	-	CASSLSGQNTGELSF	TGCGCCAGCAGCTTGAGCGGACAGAACACCGGGGAGCTGTCTTTT
few	TRBV19	TRBJ1-1	-	CASSTETGGIDTEAFF	TGTGCCAGTAGTACAGAGACAGGCGGGATCGACACTGAAGCTTTCTTT
-	TRBV29-1	TRBJ1-2	TRBD1	CSMRTGDCGYTF	TGCAGCATGCGCACAGGGGACTGTGGCTACACCTTC
-	TRBV5-4	TRBJ2-7	-	CASRDSSAPGGREQYF	TGTGCCAGCAGGGACAGTAGCGCACCCGGAGGACGGGAGCAGTACTTC
-	TRBV10-3	TRBJ1-2	-	CAISEEGDYAYTF	TGTGCCATCAGTGAAGAGGGGGACTATGCCTACACCTTC
-	TRBV21-1	TRBJ2-1	-	CASSNPGLAGEYEQFF	TGTGCCAGCAGCAATCCGGGACTAGCGGGAGAGTATGAGCAGTTCTTC
-	TRBV6-6	TRBJ1-5	TRBD1	CVSSFGQGSNQPQHF	TGTGTCAGCAGTTTCGGACAGGGCAGCAATCAGCCCCAGCATTTT
-	TRBV6-1	TRBJ1-1	TRBD1	CASSRPGGADTEAFF	TGTGCAAGCAGCCGACCAGGGGGCGCGGACACTGAAGCTTTCTTT
-	TRBV11-2	TRBJ2-1	-	CASSLGFRAQNEQFF	TGTGCCAGCAGCTTAGGGTTCAGGGCCCAAAATGAGCAGTTCTTC
few	TRBV11-2	TRBJ1-3	-	CASRRTALKTIYF	TGTGCCAGCAGAAGGACAGCGTTGAAGACCATATATTTT
-	TRBV28	TRBJ2-2	TRBD2	CANSSGGGGTGELFF	TGTGCCAACAGTTCGGGCGGGGGAGGCACCGGGGAACTGTTTTTT
once	TRBV5-8	TRBJ2-3	TRBD1	CTSRKIQGVAQYF	TGTACCAGCAGAAAGATCCAGGGGGTTGCGCAGTATTTT
many	TRBV14	TRBJ1-2	-	CASSQGRSYGYTF	TGTGCCAGCAGCCAAGGCAGATCCTATGGCTACACCTTC
once	TRBV11-2	TRBJ2-7	-	CTSSPGGSRGCEQYF	TGTACCAGCAGCCCAGGGGGGTCAAGGGGGTGCGAGCAGTACTTC
many	TRBV6-1	TRBJ1-1	-	CASSEWGEAFF	TGTGCCAGCAGTGAATGGGGTGAAGCTTTCTTT
many	TRBV7-8	TRBJ2-1	TRBD2	CASSLRGGSSTTYNEQFF	TGTGCCAGCAGCTTACGGGGAGGGTCCTCGACTACTTACAATGAGCAGTTCTTC
once	TRBV5-5	TRBJ2-5	-	CASNFGLMSQETQYF	TGTGCTAGCAACTTTGGACTCATGAGCCAAGAGACCCAGTACTTC
many	TRBV6-1	TRBJ2-3	-	CASSDRRRTDTQYF	TGTGCCAGCAGTGATCGTAGACGTACAGATACGCAGTATTTT
-	TRBV5-1	TRBJ2-2	-	CAGSLEAWGTGELFF	TGCGCCGGCAGCTTGGAAGCCTGGGGGACCGGGGAGCTGTTTTTT
-	TRBV28	TRBJ2-6	-	CASNMGRFSGANVLTF	TGTGCCAGCAATATGGGACGGTTCTCTGGGGCCAACGTCCTGACTTTC
many	TRBV28	TRBJ2-5	TRBD2	CASSRLAGGETQYF	TGTGCCAGCAGTAGACTAGCGGGGGGCGAGACCCAGTACTTC
many	TRBV4-1	TRBJ1-5	-	CASSEYTSSNQPQHF	TGCGCCAGCAGCGAGTACACCTCTAGCAATCAGCCCCAGCATTTT
-	TRBV28	TRBJ2-1	TRBD2	CTSSSGLAEKQFF	TGTACCAGCAGTTCGGGTCTAGCGGAAAAGCAGTTCTTC
-	TRBV6-5	TRBJ1-1	-	CASRTTGWNTEAFF	TGTGCCAGCAGGACGACTGGGTGGAACACTGAAGCTTTCTTT